Listed below are T cell receptor beta chains from one sample, sequenced in a study of cytomegalovirus exposure and HLA in healthy donors. Sequencing used immunoSEQ multiplex PCR; TCRdb keeps in-frame clones, though not all of them. This sample carries 55,000 or so clones, with 9% to 15% going to the ten biggest clones. The sample comprised PBMCs. The receptors were sampled from a woman in her twenties or thirties in good health and CMV-seropositive. The CDR3 runs from the conserved cysteine through the conserved F or W. The order of the fields is J gene, D gene, V gene, CDR3 DNA, CDR3 protein. A D gene is named only where the DNA matches it firmly.

TRBJ1-6 | TRBD1 | TRBV6-4 | TGTGCCAGCGGGGACAGGGTCGATTCACCCCTCCACTTT | CASGDRVDSPLHF
TRBJ2-1 | TRBD2 | TRBV5-1 | TGCGCCAGCAGCTTGGTAGGACTAGCGGGGGGGCTCTGGAATGAGCAGTTCTTC | CASSLVGLAGGLWNEQFF
TRBJ2-1 | - | TRBV4-1 | TGCGCCAGCAGCCGCCTCCTACCTGCCGGGACAAACTCTAAGGAGCAGTTCTTC | CASSRLLPAGTNSKEQFF
TRBJ1-2 | - | TRBV4-1 | TGCGCCAGCAGCCAAGGATGGGGGGAAACTTATGGCTACACCTTC | CASSQGWGETYGYTF
TRBJ2-1 | TRBD2 | TRBV19 | TGTGCCAGTAGCATAGCGGGAGGGGGCTACAATGAGCAGTTCTTC | CASSIAGGGYNEQFF
TRBJ2-1 | TRBD1 | TRBV4-2 | TGTGCCAGCAGCCAAGGGGAAAGGGGGCCATATGAGCAGTTCTTC | CASSQGERGPYEQFF
TRBJ2-5 | - | TRBV5-1 | TGCGCCAGCAGCTTAGGTACTACCCTGGAGACCCAGTACTTC | CASSLGTTLETQYF
TRBJ1-2 | TRBD1 | TRBV18 | TGTGCCAGCTCACCACCTGGGACAGGGGCCGGCTACACCTTC | CASSPPGTGAGYTF
TRBJ1-2 | - | TRBV10-3 | TGTGCCATCAGTGAGTCTCTTTTTCGGGAGAACTATGGCTACACCTTC | CAISESLFRENYGYTF
TRBJ2-5 | - | TRBV27 | TGTGCCAGCAGTTTCTCCAACACGAGGGAGACCCAGTACTTC | CASSFSNTRETQYF
TRBJ2-7 | TRBD1 | TRBV5-1 | TGCGCCAGCAGATCGACAGGGGGCATCTACGAGCAGTACTTC | CASRSTGGIYEQYF
TRBJ1-5 | TRBD1 | TRBV10-1 | TGCGCCAGCAGTGGACAGGGGCATCAGCCCCAGCATTTT | CASSGQGHQPQHF
TRBJ1-2 | - | TRBV30 | TGTGCCCGAACCAGACAGGCTGTTAACTATGGCTACACCTTC | CARTRQAVNYGYTF
TRBJ2-7 | TRBD1 | TRBV29-1 | TGCAGCGTTGTAGAGACAGGGGGGACTGACGAGCAGTACTTC | CSVVETGGTDEQYF
TRBJ2-5 | TRBD1 | TRBV9 | TGTGCCAGCAGCCCCCTGGACAGGGTAATAGAGACCCAGTACTTC | CASSPLDRVIETQYF
TRBJ2-5 | - | TRBV10-2 | TGCGCCAGCAGTGATGTCGGGGTGGGTAATCGGGAGACCCAGTACTTC | CASSDVGVGNRETQYF
TRBJ1-2 | - | TRBV28 | TGTGCCAGCAGTCGACAGACTGGCTACACCTTC | CASSRQTGYTF